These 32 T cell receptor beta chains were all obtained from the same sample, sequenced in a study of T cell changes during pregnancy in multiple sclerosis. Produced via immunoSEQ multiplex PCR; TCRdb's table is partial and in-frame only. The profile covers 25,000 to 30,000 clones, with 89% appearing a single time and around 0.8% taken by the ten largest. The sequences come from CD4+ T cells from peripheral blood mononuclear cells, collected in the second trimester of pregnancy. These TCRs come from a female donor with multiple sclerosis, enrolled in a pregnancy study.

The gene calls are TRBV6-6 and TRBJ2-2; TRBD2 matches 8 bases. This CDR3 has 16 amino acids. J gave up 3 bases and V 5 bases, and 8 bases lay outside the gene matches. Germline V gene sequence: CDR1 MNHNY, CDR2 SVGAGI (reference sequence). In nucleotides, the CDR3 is TGTGCCAGCAGTCCCCCAGGGACTAGAGACACCGGGGAGCTGTTTTTT. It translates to CASSPPGTRDTGELFF.

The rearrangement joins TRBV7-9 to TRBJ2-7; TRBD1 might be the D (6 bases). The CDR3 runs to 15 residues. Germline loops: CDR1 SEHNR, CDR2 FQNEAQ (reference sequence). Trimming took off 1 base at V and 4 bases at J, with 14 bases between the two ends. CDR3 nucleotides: TGTGCCAGCAGCTTAGGGCAGGGGCCTATGTACGAGCAGTACTTC. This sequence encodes CASSLGQGPMYEQYF. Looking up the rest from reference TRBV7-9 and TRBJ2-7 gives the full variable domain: DTGVSQNPRHKITKRGQNVTFRCDPISEHNRLYWYRQTLGQGPEFLTYFQNEAQLEKSRLLSDRFSAERPKGSFSTLEIQRTEQGDSAMYLCASSLGQGPMYEQYFGPGTRLTVT.

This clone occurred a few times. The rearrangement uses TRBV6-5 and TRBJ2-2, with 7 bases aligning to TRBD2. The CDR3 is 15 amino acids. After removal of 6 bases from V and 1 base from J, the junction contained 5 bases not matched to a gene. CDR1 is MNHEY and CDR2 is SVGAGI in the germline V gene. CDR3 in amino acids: CASSSGLLNTGELFF. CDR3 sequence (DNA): TGTGCCAGCAGCTCGGGACTACTGAACACCGGGGAGCTGTTTTTT.

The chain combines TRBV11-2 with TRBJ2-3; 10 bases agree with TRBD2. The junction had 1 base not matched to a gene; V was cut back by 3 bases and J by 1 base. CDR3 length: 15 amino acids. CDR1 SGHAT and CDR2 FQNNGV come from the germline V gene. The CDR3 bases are TGTGCCAGCAGCTTCGGACTAGCGGGCACAGATACGCAGTATTTT. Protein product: CASSFGLAGTDTQYF.

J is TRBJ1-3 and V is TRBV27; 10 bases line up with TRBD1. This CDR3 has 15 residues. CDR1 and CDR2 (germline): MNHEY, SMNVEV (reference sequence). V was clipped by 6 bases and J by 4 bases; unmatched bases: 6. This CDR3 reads CASSSGQGRGNTIYF. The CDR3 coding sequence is TGTGCCAGCAGCTCGGGACAGGGGCGCGGAAACACCATATATTTT.

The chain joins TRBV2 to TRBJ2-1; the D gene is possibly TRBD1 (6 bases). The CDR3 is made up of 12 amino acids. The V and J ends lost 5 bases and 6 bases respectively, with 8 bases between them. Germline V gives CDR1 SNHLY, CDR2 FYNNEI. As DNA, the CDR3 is TGTGCCAGCAGTATACAGGGCAATGAGCAGTTCTTC. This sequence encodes CASSIQGNEQFF.

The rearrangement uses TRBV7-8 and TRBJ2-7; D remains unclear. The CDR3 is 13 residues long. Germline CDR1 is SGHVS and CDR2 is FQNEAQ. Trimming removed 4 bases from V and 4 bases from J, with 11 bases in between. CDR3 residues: CASSSYYLYEQYF. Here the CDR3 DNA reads TGTGCCAGCAGCTCCTATTATTTGTACGAGCAGTACTTC.

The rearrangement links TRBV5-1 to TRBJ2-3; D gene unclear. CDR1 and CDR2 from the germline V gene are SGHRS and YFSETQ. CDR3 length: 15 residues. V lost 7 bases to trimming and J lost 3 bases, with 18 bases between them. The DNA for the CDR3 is TGCGCCAGCGGGCTGGGCCCCTTTGGGACAGATACGCAGTATTTT. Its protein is CASGLGPFGTDTQYF.

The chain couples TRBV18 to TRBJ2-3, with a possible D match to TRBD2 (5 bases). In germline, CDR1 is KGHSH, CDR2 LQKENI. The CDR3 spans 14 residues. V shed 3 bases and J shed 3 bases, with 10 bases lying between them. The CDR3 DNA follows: TGTGCCAGCTCACCCGAGGGATCAACAGATACGCAGTATTTT. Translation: CASSPEGSTDTQYF.

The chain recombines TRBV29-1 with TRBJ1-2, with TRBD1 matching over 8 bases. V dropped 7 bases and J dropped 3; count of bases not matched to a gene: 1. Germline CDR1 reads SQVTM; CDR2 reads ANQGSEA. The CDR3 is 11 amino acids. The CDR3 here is CSAGQDYGYTF. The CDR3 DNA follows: TGCAGCGCGGGACAGGACTATGGCTACACCTTC. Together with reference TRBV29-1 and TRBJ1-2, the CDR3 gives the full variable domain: SAVISQKPSRDICQRGTSLTIQCQVDSQVTMMFWYRQQPGQSLTLIATANQGSEATYESGFVIDKFPISRPNLTFSTLTVSNMSPEDSSIYLCSAGQDYGYTFGSGTRLTVV.

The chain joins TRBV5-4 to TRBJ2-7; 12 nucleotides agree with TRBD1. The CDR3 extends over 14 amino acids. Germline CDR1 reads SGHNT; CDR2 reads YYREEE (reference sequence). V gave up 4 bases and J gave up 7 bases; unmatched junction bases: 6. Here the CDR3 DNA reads TGTGCCAGCAGCGACCGGGACAGGGGGCGAGAGCAGTACTTC. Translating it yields CASSDRDRGREQYF.

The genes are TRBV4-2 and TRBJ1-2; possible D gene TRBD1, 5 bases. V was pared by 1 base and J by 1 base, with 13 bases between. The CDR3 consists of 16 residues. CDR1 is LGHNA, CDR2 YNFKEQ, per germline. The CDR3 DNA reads TGTGCCAGCAGCCAAGTAGGGGTGTTCGGTAACTATGGCTACACCTTC. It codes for CASSQVGVFGNYGYTF.

CDR3 region: CAWTRLDTQYF. The CDR3 DNA reads TGTGCCTGGACCAGACTAGATACGCAGTATTTT. The chain couples TRBV30 to TRBJ2-3, with D uncertain. Trimming removed 4 bases from V and 5 bases from J, with 7 bases in between. CDR3 size: 11 residues. Germline V gene sequence: CDR1 GTSNPN, CDR2 SVGIG (reference sequence).

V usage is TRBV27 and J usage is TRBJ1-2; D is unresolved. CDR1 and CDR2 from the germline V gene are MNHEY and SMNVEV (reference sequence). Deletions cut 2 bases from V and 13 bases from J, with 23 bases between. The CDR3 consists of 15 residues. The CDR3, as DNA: TGTGCCAGCAGTTTAGTCGGCGCAGCCACCTTAGCTCTCACCTTC. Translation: CASSLVGAATLALTF.

CDR3 amino acids: CASSPQVRTSDTGELFF. CDR3 bases: TGTGCCAGCAGCCCACAAGTCAGGACTAGCGACACCGGGGAGCTGTTTTTT. The chain joins TRBV9 to TRBJ2-2, with 9 bases fitting TRBD2. The CDR3 sequence is 17 residues long. Trimming removed 4 bases from V and 3 bases from J; junction bases left unmatched: 10. Per the germline V gene, CDR1 is SGDLS and CDR2 is YYNGEE.

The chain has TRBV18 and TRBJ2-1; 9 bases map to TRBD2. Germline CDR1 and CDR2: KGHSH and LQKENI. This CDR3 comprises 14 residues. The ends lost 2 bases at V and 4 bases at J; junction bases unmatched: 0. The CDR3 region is CASSPAGGYNEQFF. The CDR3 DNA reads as TGTGCCAGCTCACCAGCGGGGGGGTACAATGAGCAGTTCTTC.

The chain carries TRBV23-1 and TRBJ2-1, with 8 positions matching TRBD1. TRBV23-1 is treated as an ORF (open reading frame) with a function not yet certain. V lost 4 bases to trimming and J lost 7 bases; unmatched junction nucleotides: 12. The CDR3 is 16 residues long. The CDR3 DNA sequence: TGCGCCAGCAGTCTAACCTCCGGGACAGGCCGGAATGAGCAGTTCTTC. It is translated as CASSLTSGTGRNEQFF.

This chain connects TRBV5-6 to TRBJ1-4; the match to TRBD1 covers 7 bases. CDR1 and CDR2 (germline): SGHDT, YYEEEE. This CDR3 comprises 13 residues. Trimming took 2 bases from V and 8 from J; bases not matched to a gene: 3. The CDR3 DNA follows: TGTGCCAGCAGCTTAACAGGGGAGGAAAAACTGTTTTTT. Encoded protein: CASSLTGEEKLFF.

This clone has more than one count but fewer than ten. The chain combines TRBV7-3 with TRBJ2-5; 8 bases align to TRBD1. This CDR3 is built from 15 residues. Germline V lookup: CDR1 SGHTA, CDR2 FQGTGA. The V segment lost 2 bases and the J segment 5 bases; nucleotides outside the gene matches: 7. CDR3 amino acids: CASSLLGQAFETQYF. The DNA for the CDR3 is TGTGCCAGCAGCTTACTGGGACAGGCGTTCGAGACCCAGTACTTC. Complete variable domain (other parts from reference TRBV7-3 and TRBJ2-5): GAGVSQTPSNKVTEKGKYVELRCDPISGHTALYWYRQSLGQGPEFLIYFQGTGAADDSGLPNDRFFAVRPEGSVSTLKIQRTERGDSAVYLCASSLLGQAFETQYFGPGTRLLVL.

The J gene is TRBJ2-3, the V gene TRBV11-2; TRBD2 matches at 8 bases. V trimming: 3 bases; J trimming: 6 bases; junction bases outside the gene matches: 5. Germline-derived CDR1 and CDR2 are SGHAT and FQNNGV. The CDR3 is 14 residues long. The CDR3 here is CASSFSGGGDTQYF. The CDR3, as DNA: TGTGCCAGCAGCTTCAGCGGGGGAGGGGATACGCAGTATTTT.

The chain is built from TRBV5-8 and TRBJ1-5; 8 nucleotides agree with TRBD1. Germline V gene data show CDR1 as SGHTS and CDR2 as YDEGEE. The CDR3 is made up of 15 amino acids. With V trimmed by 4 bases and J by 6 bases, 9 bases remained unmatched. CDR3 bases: TGTGCCAGCAGCGCCTACAGGGGGATCCGTCAGCCCCAGCATTTT. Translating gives CASSAYRGIRQPQHF.

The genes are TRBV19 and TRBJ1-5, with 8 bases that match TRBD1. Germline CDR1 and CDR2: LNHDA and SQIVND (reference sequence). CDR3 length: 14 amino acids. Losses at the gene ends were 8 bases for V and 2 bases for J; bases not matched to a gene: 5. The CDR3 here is CASWATGGNQPQHF. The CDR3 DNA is TGTGCCAGTTGGGCGACAGGGGGCAATCAGCCCCAGCATTTT. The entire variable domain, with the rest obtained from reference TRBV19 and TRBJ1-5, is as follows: DGGITQSPKYLFRKEGQNVTLSCEQNLNHDAMYWYRQDPGQGLRLIYYSQIVNDFQKGDIAEGYSVSREKKESFPLTVTSAQKNPTAFYLCASWATGGNQPQHFGDGTRLSIL.

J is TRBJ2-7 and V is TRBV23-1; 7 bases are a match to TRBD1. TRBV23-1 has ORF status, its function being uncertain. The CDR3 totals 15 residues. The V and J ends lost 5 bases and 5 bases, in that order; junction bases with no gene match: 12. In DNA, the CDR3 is TGCGCCAGCAGTGGAGCCGGGACAGACTATAACGAGCAGTACTTC. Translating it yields CASSGAGTDYNEQYF.

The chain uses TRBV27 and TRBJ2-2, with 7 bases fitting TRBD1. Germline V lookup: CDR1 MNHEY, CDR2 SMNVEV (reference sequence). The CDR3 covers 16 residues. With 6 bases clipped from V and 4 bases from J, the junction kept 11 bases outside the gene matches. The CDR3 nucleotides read TGTGCCAGCAGACAGACAGGGTCGACTATCACCGGGGAGCTGTTTTTT. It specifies CASRQTGSTITGELFF.

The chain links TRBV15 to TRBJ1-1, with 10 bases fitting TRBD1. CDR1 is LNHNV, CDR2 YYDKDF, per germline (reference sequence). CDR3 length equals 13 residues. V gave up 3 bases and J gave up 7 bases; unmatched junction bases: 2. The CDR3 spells CATSSRTGGEAFF. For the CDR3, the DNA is TGTGCCACCAGCAGTCGGACAGGGGGTGAAGCTTTCTTT.

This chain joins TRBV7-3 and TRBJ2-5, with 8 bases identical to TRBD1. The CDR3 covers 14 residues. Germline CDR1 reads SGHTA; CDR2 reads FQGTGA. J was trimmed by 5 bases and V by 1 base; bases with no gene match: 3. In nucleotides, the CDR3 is TGTGCCAGCAGCTTAAATCAGGGGGCGGAGACCCAGTACTTC. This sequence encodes CASSLNQGAETQYF.

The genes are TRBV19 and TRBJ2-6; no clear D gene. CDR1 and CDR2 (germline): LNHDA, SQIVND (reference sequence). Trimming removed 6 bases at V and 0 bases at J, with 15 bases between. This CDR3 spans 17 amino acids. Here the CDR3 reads CASSPTKFASGANVLTF. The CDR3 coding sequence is TGTGCCAGTAGCCCAACAAAGTTCGCCTCTGGGGCCAACGTCCTGACTTTC. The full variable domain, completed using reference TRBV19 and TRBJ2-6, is DGGITQSPKYLFRKEGQNVTLSCEQNLNHDAMYWYRQDPGQGLRLIYYSQIVNDFQKGDIAEGYSVSREKKESFPLTVTSAQKNPTAFYLCASSPTKFASGANVLTFGAGSRLTVL.

The DNA for the CDR3 is TGTGCCAGCAGCTTGGCAGTAGATACGCAGTATTTT. As protein: CASSLAVDTQYF. The chain couples TRBV5-6 to TRBJ2-3, with unresolved D. Trimming removed 0 bases at V and 5 bases at J, with 4 bases between. CDR1 is SGHDT, CDR2 YYEEEE, per germline. CDR3 length equals 12 residues.

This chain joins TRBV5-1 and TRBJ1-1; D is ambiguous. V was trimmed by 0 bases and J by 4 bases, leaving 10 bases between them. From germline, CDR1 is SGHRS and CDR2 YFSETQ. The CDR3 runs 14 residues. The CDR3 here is CASSLEGLFTEAFF. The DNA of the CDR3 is TGCGCCAGCAGCTTGGAAGGACTATTCACTGAAGCTTTCTTT.

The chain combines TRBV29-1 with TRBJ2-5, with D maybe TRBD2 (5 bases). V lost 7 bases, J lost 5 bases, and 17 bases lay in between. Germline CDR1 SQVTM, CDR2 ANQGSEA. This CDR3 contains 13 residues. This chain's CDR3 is CSGRSEVAETQYF. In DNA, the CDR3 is TGCAGCGGGCGTAGCGAGGTAGCTGAGACCCAGTACTTC.

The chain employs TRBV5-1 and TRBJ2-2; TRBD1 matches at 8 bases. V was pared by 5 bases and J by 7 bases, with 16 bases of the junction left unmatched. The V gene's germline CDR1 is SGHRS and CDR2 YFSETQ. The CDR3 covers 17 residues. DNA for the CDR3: TGCGCCAGCAGTGGACAGGGCAACCTACGAATTATCGGGGAGCTGTTTTTT. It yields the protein CASSGQGNLRIIGELFF. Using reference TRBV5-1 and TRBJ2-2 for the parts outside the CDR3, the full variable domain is KAGVTQTPRYLIKTRGQQVTLSCSPISGHRSVSWYQQTPGQGLQFLFEYFSETQRNKGNFPGRFSGRQFSNSRSEMNVSTLELGDSALYLCASSGQGNLRIIGELFFGEGSRLTVL.

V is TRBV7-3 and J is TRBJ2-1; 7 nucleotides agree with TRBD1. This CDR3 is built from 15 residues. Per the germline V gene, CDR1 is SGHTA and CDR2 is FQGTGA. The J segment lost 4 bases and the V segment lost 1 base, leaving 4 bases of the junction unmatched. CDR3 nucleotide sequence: TGTGCCAGCAGCTTAAGCAGGGGGTTTTACAATGAGCAGTTCTTC. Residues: CASSLSRGFYNEQFF.